These 27 T cell receptor beta chains came from one sample sequenced in a study of molecular identifiers for immune sequencing clone quantification (dated by TCRdb to between 2017 and 2018). Library preparation employed PCR. The reads were generated on a NextSeq 500. The public reads were run again by TCRdb, first through fastp at Q25 and then through MiXCR, and only productive beta chains were kept. Identical CDR3 protein sequences are pooled into one entry, listed with their most common genes and DNA. The sample yields about half a million distinct CDR3 sequences; around 23% were counted once. The ten largest clonotypes hold 0.7% to 0.9% of the sample. The sequencing input was naive CD8+ T cells from blood, with Jurkat cell RNA spiked in. According to the study, the label for this sample's cell subset or site signals: FACS-sorted CD8+CD4-CCR7+CD45RA+ naive T cells. The receptor set was obtained from a human donor in good health. Some libraries in this study had Jurkat cell RNA spiked in.

The chain couples TRBV6-5 to TRBJ2-7; TRBD1 aligns across 7 bases. The CDR3 spans 15 residues. Germline values: CDR1 MNHEY, CDR2 SVGAGI. V shed 2 bases, J shed 3 bases, and the junction held 7 bases outside the gene matches. The CDR3 spells CASSYARGGLYEQYF. In DNA, the CDR3 is TGTGCCAGCAGTTACGCGAGAGGGGGCCTCTACGAGCAGTACTTC.

The chain links TRBV9 to TRBJ1-2; 10 positions match TRBD1. CDR3 length: 14 amino acids. From germline, CDR1 is SGDLS and CDR2 YYNGEE. With V trimmed by 4 bases and J by 4 bases, 4 bases remained unmatched. The DNA for the CDR3 is TGTGCCAGCAGCTCACGGACAGGGGGCTATGGCTACACCTTC. It specifies CASSSRTGGYGYTF. Full variable domain (remainder filled in from reference TRBV9 and TRBJ1-2): DSGVTQTPKHLITATGQRVTLRCSPRSGDLSVYWYQQSLDQGLQFLIQYYNGEERAKGNILERFSAQQFPDLHSELNLSSLELGDSALYFCASSSRTGGYGYTFGSGTRLTVV.

This chain uses TRBV21-1 with TRBJ2-5; whether TRBD1, the table's D call, matches the DNA was not checked. TRBV21-1 is described as a pseudogene. CDR3 length equals 13 residues. CDR3 sequence (DNA): TGTGCCAGTTCAACAGGGCCCCAAGAGACCCAGTACTTC. Translating it yields CASSTGPQETQYF.

The chain is built from TRBV19 and TRBJ2-7; 7 nucleotides match TRBD1. In germline, CDR1 is LNHDA, CDR2 SQIVND (reference sequence). The ends lost 6 bases at V and 3 bases at J; junction bases unmatched: 11. The CDR3 totals 15 residues. Here the CDR3 DNA reads TGTGCCAGTAGGGCTCGGGACAGCCTCAACTACGAGCAGTACTTC. Translation gives CASRARDSLNYEQYF.

This clonotype occurred a few times. The V and J genes are TRBV6-2 or TRBV6-3 and TRBJ2-5; TRBD2 matches 11 bases. Germline V gene lookup returns CDR1 MNHEY and CDR2 SVGEGT. The CDR3 loop spans 15 amino acids. The ends lost 5 bases at V and 1 base at J; junction bases unmatched: 3. The CDR3 spells CASSELAGAQETQYF. In nucleotides, the CDR3 is TGTGCCAGCAGTGAACTAGCGGGGGCCCAAGAGACCCAGTACTTC.

The chain combines TRBV12-3 or TRBV12-4 with TRBJ1-1, with 9 positions matching TRBD1. The CDR3 is 12 amino acids. The V and J ends lost 6 bases and 5 bases, in that order; junction bases with no gene match: 1. CDR3 sequence: CASRGQGTEAFF. DNA for the CDR3: TGTGCCAGCAGGGGACAGGGAACTGAAGCTTTCTTT.

There are a few counts of this clonotype. This chain uses TRBV20-1 with TRBJ1-2; D is undetermined. CDR3 length equals 12 residues. Trimming shortened V by 5 bases and J by 7 bases, and 14 bases separated the two germline ends. Germline lookup yields CDR1 DFQATT and CDR2 SNEGSKA (reference sequence). The CDR3 region is CSAFFVSSGYTF. CDR3 bases: TGCAGTGCTTTTTTCGTTTCATCTGGCTACACCTTC.

This clonotype appeared many times. The chain employs TRBV29-1 and TRBJ2-7; weak D call: TRBD2 (5 bases). Germline values: CDR1 SQVTM, CDR2 ANQGSEA. Trimming took off 6 bases at V and 4 bases at J, with 10 bases between the two ends. This CDR3 contains 11 residues. The CDR3 DNA sequence: TGCAGCGTCCCCGGGGTTTACGAGCAGTACTTC. This translates into CSVPGVYEQYF.

This clonotype appeared a few times. The CDR3 coding sequence is TGTGCCAGCAGTCCGGGTGCCGGAATCAACTCCTACGAGCAGTACTTC. The encoded protein is CASSPGAGINSYEQYF. J is TRBJ2-7 and V is TRBV27; no firm D call. This CDR3 spans 16 amino acids. The V end was cut by 5 bases, the J end by 0 bases, with 17 bases between. The germline V gene has CDR1 MNHEY and CDR2 SMNVEV (reference sequence).

For this clonotype: No conserved phenylalanine or tryptophan is present at the end of the CDR3, so a read error is the likely explanation. The V gene is TRBV27, the J gene TRBJ1-1; D may be TRBD1 (5 bases). The V end lost 3 bases, the J end lost 9 bases, and 11 bases lay between the germline ends. The length of the CDR3 is 12 residues. From germline, CDR1 is MNHEY and CDR2 SMNVEV (reference sequence). CDR3 sequence (DNA): TGTGCCAGCAGTTTCCCGGGGCAGCAAGCTTTCCTT. Protein product: CASSFPGQQAFL.

As regards this clonotype: A clone one base away is much larger, so this may be a read error. The rearrangement uses TRBV7-8 and TRBJ2-1, with 9 bases identical to TRBD2. Germline CDR1 is SGHVS and CDR2 is FQNEAQ. The CDR3 has 16 residues. CDR3 residues: CASSLVGSGGYNEQLF. The CDR3 DNA sequence: TGTGCCAGCAGCTTAGTGGGTAGCGGGGGCTACAATGAGCAGCTCTTC. Looking up the rest from reference TRBV7-8 and TRBJ2-1 gives the full variable domain: GAGVSQSPRYKVAKRGQDVALRCDPISGHVSLFWYQQALGQGPEFLTYFQNEAQLDKSGLPSDRFFAERPEGSVSTLKIQRTQQEDSAVYLCASSLVGSGGYNEQLFGPGTRLTVL.

This clonotype came up a few times. This chain uses TRBV30 with TRBJ2-7, with D possibly matching TRBD1 (6 bases). V lost 2 bases to trimming and J lost 3 bases, with 11 bases between them. CDR3 length: 13 residues. Looked up from germline, CDR1 is GTSNPN and CDR2 is SVGIG (reference sequence). Here the CDR3 reads CAWSIPTGYEQYF. The CDR3 DNA is TGTGCCTGGAGTATACCGACAGGCTACGAGCAGTACTTC.

This clonotype was seen a few times. J is TRBJ2-1 and V is TRBV19; TRBD2 matches 8 bases. The trim removed 7 bases at V and 3 bases at J, leaving 11 bases unmatched. This CDR3 is built from 16 residues. The germline V gene has CDR1 LNHDA and CDR2 SQIVND (reference sequence). The CDR3 spells CASKWSAGGSYNEQFF. The DNA of the CDR3 is TGTGCCAGTAAGTGGTCGGCGGGAGGAAGCTACAATGAGCAGTTCTTC. Based on the CDR3 plus reference TRBV19 and TRBJ2-1, the full variable domain is DGGITQSPKYLFRKEGQNVTLSCEQNLNHDAMYWYRQDPGQGLRLIYYSQIVNDFQKGDIAEGYSVSREKKESFPLTVTSAQKNPTAFYLCASKWSAGGSYNEQFFGPGTRLTVL.

This clonotype was detected ten times or more. The chain links TRBV29-1 to TRBJ1-1; weak D call: TRBD1 (5 bases). This CDR3 has 10 residues. Trimming took off 3 bases at V and 7 bases at J, with 6 bases between the two ends. Germline lookup yields CDR1 SQVTM and CDR2 ANQGSEA. CDR3 bases: TGCAGCGTTGAGGGGGGTGAAGCTTTCTTT. It encodes CSVEGGEAFF.

This clonotype occurred many times. The chain is built from TRBV7-9 and TRBJ2-5, with D tentatively TRBD1 (6 bases). The CDR3 contains 12 residues. V lost 4 bases and J lost 6, with 9 bases in between. Germline V lookup: CDR1 SEHNR, CDR2 FQNEAQ (reference sequence). CDR3 DNA sequence: TGTGCCAGCAGCTCCGACAGGCAGACCCAGTACTTC. Protein product: CASSSDRQTQYF.

Details on this clonotype: Possible read error: a much larger clone is one base away. This chain connects TRBV29-1 to TRBJ1-2; tentatively, D is TRBD1 (6 bases). The CDR3 contains 14 residues. Germline assignment: CDR1 SQVTM and CDR2 ANQGSEA. CDR3 in amino acids: CSVEEVSTGFGYAF. DNA of the CDR3: TGCAGCGTTGAAGAAGTATCGACAGGTTTTGGCTACGCCTTC.

This clonotype was detected ten times or more. V and J are TRBV5-6 and TRBJ1-1, with unresolved D. V was cut by 4 bases and J by 1 base, with 11 bases left in between. The germline CDR1 and CDR2 sequences are SGHDT and YYEEEE. CDR3 length equals 14 residues. The CDR3 reads CASSPWTRNTEAFF. The CDR3, as DNA: TGTGCCAGCAGCCCCTGGACCCGGAACACTGAAGCTTTCTTT.

For this clonotype: This clone may be a read error of a much larger clone one base away. The J gene is TRBJ1-1, the V gene TRBV7-6; TRBD1 is a possible D gene (5 bases). The CDR3 consists of 14 residues. Trimming took 5 bases from V and 1 from J, leaving 11 bases between them. Germline V CDR1 and CDR2: SGHVS, FNYEAQ. The CDR3 sequence is CASSLDSSNTEAFF. CDR3 sequence (DNA): TGTGCCAGCAGCCTAGACAGCTCGAACACTGAAGCTTTCTTT.

The V and J genes are TRBV19 and TRBJ2-3; D remains unclear. Germline V CDR1 and CDR2: LNHDA, SQIVND (reference sequence). The CDR3 length is 16 residues. The ends were cut back, 6 bases at V and 2 bases at J, with 18 bases in the middle. The CDR3 region is CASSHPDLGHTDTQYF. DNA of the CDR3: TGTGCCAGTAGCCACCCCGACCTAGGCCACACAGATACGCAGTATTTT.

This clonotype was seen a few times. The junction does not match germline at one end; this may be a read error. The rearrangement links TRBV4-3 to TRBJ2-1; 8 nucleotides line up with TRBD1. The CDR3 sequence is 17 residues long. CDR1 and CDR2 from the germline V gene are LGHNA and YSLEER. The CDR3 DNA reads as TGCGCCAGCGGCCAGGGGACAGGACCAAGCTCCTACAATGAGCAGTTCTTC. Its translation: CASGQGTGPSSYNEQFF.

In its sample, this clonotype was seen many times. The chain couples TRBV28 to TRBJ2-7, with 9 bases lining up with TRBD2. The V gene's germline CDR1 is MDHEN and CDR2 SYDVKM. V was clipped by 3 bases and J by 5 bases; unmatched bases: 11. The CDR3 is 16 residues long. CDR3 DNA: TGTGCCAGCAGTTTTTATCGGGGCCGACTAGCGGACGAGCAGTACTTC. Translated, it gives CASSFYRGRLADEQYF.

Regarding this clonotype: It may be a read error: a sequence one base away is much more abundant. CDR3 loop: CASSISDRAGANVLTF. The CDR3 coding sequence is TGTGCCAGCAGTATATCTGACAGGGCTGGGGCCAACGTCCTGACTTTC. This sequence joins TRBV28 and TRBJ2-6, with 7 bases lining up with TRBD1. The V and J ends lost 5 bases and 2 bases, in that order; junction bases with no gene match: 6. The germline CDR1 and CDR2 sequences are MDHEN and SYDVKM. The CDR3 totals 16 residues.

The V call is TRBV27, the J call TRBJ2-1, with 12 nucleotides matching TRBD2. The germline gives CDR1 MNHEY, CDR2 SMNVEV (reference sequence). CDR3 length equals 17 residues. The V and J ends lost 5 bases and 7 bases, in that order; junction bases with no gene match: 12. CDR3 residues: CASSPQTSGSGVNEQFF. CDR3 DNA sequence: TGTGCCAGCAGTCCCCAGACTAGCGGGAGTGGGGTGAATGAGCAGTTCTTC.

In regard to this clonotype: Lacking the conserved final phenylalanine or tryptophan, this CDR3 likely reflects a read error. This chain connects TRBV5-3 to TRBJ2-7, with TRBD2 matching 9 bases. TRBV5-3 carries the ORF label, with uncertain function. The V segment lost 8 bases and the J segment 5 bases; nucleotides outside the gene matches: 14. The CDR3 consists of 15 residues. DNA for the CDR3: TGTGCCAGCAGCGCATTAGCGGGGGCGAGGGACGAGCAGTACTAC. This sequence encodes CASSALAGARDEQYY.

Remarks on this clonotype: Given a much more abundant clone one base away, this may be a read error. The chain uses TRBV6-5 and TRBJ1-1; perhaps TRBD1 as D (5 bases). The CDR3 is 15 residues long. Germline assignment: CDR1 MNHEY and CDR2 SVGAGI. CDR3 residues: CASSYDQGGVTEALF. Here the CDR3 DNA reads TGTGCCAGCAGTTACGATCAGGGAGGCGTCACTGAAGCTCTCTTT.

Worth noting for this clonotype: The junction differs from germline at one of its ends, possibly a read error. The rearrangement links TRBV20-1 to TRBJ2-7, with 8 bases lining up with TRBD1. Germline V gene sequence: CDR1 DFQATT, CDR2 SNEGSKA (reference sequence). CDR3 length: 15 residues. The CDR3 spells CSASDKPGGLYAQYF. Written as DNA, the CDR3 is TGCAGTGCTAGTGATAAGCCAGGGGGCTTATACGCGCAGTACTTC.

This clonotype was seen a handful of times. The chain couples TRBV6-5 to TRBJ1-2, with 11 positions matching TRBD1. The V gene's germline CDR1 is MNHEY and CDR2 SVGAGI. This CDR3 spans 16 amino acids. The trim removed 5 bases at V and 8 bases at J, leaving 13 bases unmatched. The CDR3: CASSLLGTGGDQGYTF. CDR3 nucleotides: TGTGCCAGCAGTCTCCTGGGGACAGGGGGAGACCAAGGCTACACCTTC.